The entry that follows covers one TCR beta chain sequence. The target antigen is unknown. Amplified TCR beta CDR3 regions derived from RNA transcripts. Initially, a first-round RT-PCR of the TCR CDR3 employed the HTBI primer set. TCRdb itself ran the multiplex PCR reads through MiXCR, one entry per CDR3 protein. The sample records fewer than 550,000 distinct CDR3 sequences, roughly 14% being singletons. Pregnant or lactating patients were excluded, as were those with uncontrolled infection or other autoimmune disease. Thyroid ultrasound and orbital computed tomography, with clinical symptoms and serum thyroxine and TRAb, informed diagnoses. This specimen belongs to a study of T cells in Graves' hyperthyroidism and ophthalmopathy. This CDR3 is 16 amino acids long. The V gene's germline CDR1 is LGHDT and CDR2 YNNKEL (reference sequence). V shed 3 bases and J 5 bases; nucleotides not matched to a gene: 10.

General study results and limits: The model forecast ophthalmopathy, anticipating it by a median about 7 months before onset.

The chain couples TRBV3-1 to TRBJ1-1; TRBD1 aligns across 9 bases. The sequencing sample was made of blood. This TCR was sampled from a woman under 30 with Graves' hyperthyroidism. The CDR3 sequence is CASSHLPGTGSTEAFF. The CDR3 bases are TGTGCCAGCAGCCACCTCCCCGGGACAGGGTCGACTGAAGCTTTCTTT.